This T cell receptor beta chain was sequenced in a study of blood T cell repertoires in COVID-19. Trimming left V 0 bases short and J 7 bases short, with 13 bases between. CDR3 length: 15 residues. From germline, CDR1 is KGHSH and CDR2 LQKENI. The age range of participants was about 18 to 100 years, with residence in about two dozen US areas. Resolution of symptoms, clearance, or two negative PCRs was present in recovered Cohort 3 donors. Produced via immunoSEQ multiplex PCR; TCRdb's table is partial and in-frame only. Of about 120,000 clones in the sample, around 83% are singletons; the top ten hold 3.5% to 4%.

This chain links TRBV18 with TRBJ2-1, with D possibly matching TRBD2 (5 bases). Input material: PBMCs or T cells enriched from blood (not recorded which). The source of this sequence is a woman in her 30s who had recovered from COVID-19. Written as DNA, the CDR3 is TGTGCCAGCTCACCACCGTATGGTAGAGGGAATGAGCAGTTCTTC. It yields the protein CASSPPYGRGNEQFF. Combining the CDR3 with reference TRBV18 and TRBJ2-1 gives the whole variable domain NAGVMQNPRHLVRRRGQEARLRCSPMKGHSHVYWYRQLPEEGLKFMVYLQKENIIDESGMPKERFSAEFPKEGPSILRIQQVVRGDSAAYFCASSPPYGRGNEQFFGPGTRLTVL.